The clone carrying this T cell receptor beta chain was detected a few times. The data were taken from a study of blood T cell repertoires in COVID-19. In the study overall: In each case, the material was cDNA or gDNA derived from T cells, B-cell-depleted T cells, or PBMCs.

Clones were sequenced by immunoSEQ multiplex PCR, and TCRdb holds only the in-frame ones, with some missing. This sample carries approximately 70,000 clones, under 85% of them seen once, and the ten largest clones take just under 15%. With 2 bases clipped from V and 4 bases from J, the junction kept 7 bases outside the gene matches. Germline V gives CDR1 WNHNN, CDR2 SYGVQD (reference sequence). CDR3 length equals 16 residues. What was sequenced was peripheral blood. The rearrangement uses TRBV10-1 and TRBJ2-3; 9 bases are a match to TRBD2. The source of this sequence is a man between 60 and 75 years old with COVID-19, enrolled during active disease. The CDR3 DNA reads as TGCGCCAGCAGTGAGGGGAGCGGGAGGAACGCAGATACGCAGTATTTT. This codes for CASSEGSGRNADTQYF.